This entry describes one T cell receptor beta chain. This sample stems from a study of T cell responses to AZD1222 COVID-19 vaccine. TCRdb's table, derived via immunoSEQ multiplex PCR, lists solely in-frame clones and lacks some. The sample lists hundreds of thousands of clones, 90% to 95% seen once, with roughly 0.6% in the top ten. The CDR3 covers 13 residues. Per germline, CDR1 ENHRY and CDR2 SYGVKD. J gave up 4 bases and V 7 bases, and 5 bases lay outside the gene matches. This sequence originates from an adult who received the AZD1222 COVID-19 vaccine. The chain links TRBV10-3 to TRBJ1-2, with TRBD1 matching 8 bases. Sequenced here: peripheral blood, sampled 28 days after the second AZD1222 dose. CDR3 sequence: CAITLDRAYGYTF. CDR3 bases: TGTGCCATCACTCTGGACAGGGCCTATGGCTACACCTTC.